The 16 T cell receptor beta chains below were found in one sample sequenced in a study of T-cell memory formation after mild COVID-19. One entry per CDR3 protein, called by TCRdb with MiXCR from the 5' RACE reads. The profile shows 200,000 to 250,000 distinct CDR3 sequences, more than 8% of them singletons. The specimen was PBMCs or a T cell subset sorted from them (not recorded which). All receptors come from a man younger than 35 who had mild COVID-19 (a few samples of this study predate the infection). Cell type and time point are not known.

The V gene is TRBV10-3, the J gene TRBJ2-5, with D perhaps TRBD1 or TRBD2 (5 bases each). Trimming left V 3 bases short and J 5 bases short, with 16 bases between. This CDR3 has 15 amino acids. Germline V gene data show CDR1 as ENHRY and CDR2 as SYGVKD. The CDR3 nucleotides are TGTGCCATCAGTGACAGTGCCCTAGCAGGGGAGACCCAGTACTTC. Its translation is CAISDSALAGETQYF.

The sample holds a few counts of this clonotype. V usage is TRBV15 and J usage is TRBJ2-1; D is unresolved. In germline, CDR1 is LNHNV, CDR2 YYDKDF (reference sequence). Trimming removed 0 bases at V and 8 bases at J, with 5 bases between. The CDR3 is 12 amino acids. The CDR3 is CATSRDRYEQFF. CDR3 DNA: TGTGCCACCAGCAGAGACCGTTATGAGCAGTTCTTC.

This clonotype was counted only a few times. This chain connects TRBV29-1 to TRBJ1-1; weak D call: TRBD1 (5 bases). This CDR3 contains 12 residues. Between the trimmed V and J ends, which lost 4 bases and 8 bases, there was a span of 14 bases. Germline V gene lookup returns CDR1 SQVTM and CDR2 ANQGSEA. The CDR3 DNA follows: TGCAGCGTTGGAGGGGATCACAGGGAAGCTTTCTTT. Translated, it gives CSVGGDHREAFF.

This chain links TRBV19 with TRBJ2-3; D possibly corresponds to TRBD2 (7 bases). Germline CDR1 reads LNHDA; CDR2 reads SQIVND (reference sequence). V was trimmed by 7 bases and J by 1 base, leaving 15 bases between them. The CDR3 contains 15 residues. CDR3 DNA sequence: TGTGCCAGTACGGCGGGGGCCTCGGGCACAGATACGCAGTATTTT. Amino acid sequence: CASTAGASGTDTQYF. The whole variable domain, filled in from reference TRBV19 and TRBJ2-3, reads DGGITQSPKYLFRKEGQNVTLSCEQNLNHDAMYWYRQDPGQGLRLIYYSQIVNDFQKGDIAEGYSVSREKKESFPLTVTSAQKNPTAFYLCASTAGASGTDTQYFGPGTRLTVL.

The chain recombines TRBV3-1 with TRBJ1-4; D uncertain. Deletions cut 4 bases from V and 3 bases from J, with 12 bases between. Germline CDR1 LGHDT, CDR2 YNNKEL (reference sequence). The CDR3 has 15 amino acids. The CDR3 loop reads CASSPNVPANEKLFF. The CDR3 nucleotides read TGTGCCAGCAGCCCGAACGTGCCGGCTAATGAAAAACTGTTTTTT.

This clonotype occurred many times. The rearrangement uses TRBV6-5 and TRBJ1-5, with a tentative D call TRBD1 (5 bases). The germline gives CDR1 MNHEY, CDR2 SVGAGI. This CDR3 region has 15 residues. Deletions cut 6 bases from V and 3 bases from J, with 15 bases between. The CDR3 DNA sequence: TGTGCCAGCAGGCCCCGGGGACTCCTCAATCAGCCCCAGCATTTT. Translated: CASRPRGLLNQPQHF.

This clonotype was observed many times. The V call is TRBV12-3 or TRBV12-4, the J call TRBJ2-2; 10 bases align to TRBD2. The length of the CDR3 is 15 residues. V was clipped by 8 bases and J by 4 bases; unmatched bases: 7. CDR3 in amino acids: CASSGLAGGTGELFF. Here the CDR3 DNA reads TGTGCCAGCTCCGGATTAGCGGGGGGCACCGGGGAGCTGTTTTTT.

The chain employs TRBV7-2 and TRBJ2-5; D remains ambiguous. There are 16 residues in the CDR3. Trimming removed 1 base from V and 1 base from J, with 13 bases in between. The germline gives CDR1 SGHTA, CDR2 FQGNSA. The DNA for the CDR3 is TGTGCCAGCAGCTTAGTGGGCCAAAGCCCCCAAGAGACCCAGTACTTC. Its protein is CASSLVGQSPQETQYF. Using reference TRBV7-2 and TRBJ2-5 for the parts outside the CDR3, the full variable domain is GAGVSQSPSNKVTEKGKDVELRCDPISGHTALYWYRQSLGQGLEFLIYFQGNSAPDKSGLPSDRFSAERTGGSVSTLTIQRTQQEDSAVYLCASSLVGQSPQETQYFGPGTRLLVL.

V is TRBV20-1 and J is TRBJ2-5, with D unclear. Per the germline V gene, CDR1 is DFQATT and CDR2 is SNEGSKA (reference sequence). V was cut by 5 bases and J by 14 bases, with 15 bases left in between. The CDR3 has 10 residues. CDR3 sequence (DNA): TGCAGTGCTGGCAGAGAAGGGTCCTACTTC. Its translation: CSAGREGSYF.

DNA of the CDR3: TGTGCCAGCAGCATCCAGAAGGGGGCGGGAGAGACCCAGTACTTC. The encoded protein is CASSIQKGAGETQYF. The V call is TRBV7-2, the J call TRBJ2-5; 7 nucleotides align to TRBD1. The CDR3 spans 15 residues. Germline V lookup: CDR1 SGHTA, CDR2 FQGNSA. V shed 5 bases, J shed 4 bases, and the junction held 10 bases outside the gene matches.

This clonotype has a handful of counts. The chain is built from TRBV11-2 and TRBJ2-6, with 9 bases identical to TRBD1. V lost 6 bases to trimming and J lost 0 bases; unmatched junction nucleotides: 6. In germline, CDR1 is SGHAT, CDR2 FQNNGV. This CDR3 has 17 residues. The CDR3 DNA follows: TGTGCCAGCAGTGGGGACAGGGATCGCTCTGGGGCCAACGTCCTGACTTTC. Encoded protein: CASSGDRDRSGANVLTF. The full variable domain, completed using reference TRBV11-2 and TRBJ2-6, is EAGVAQSPRYKIIEKRQSVAFWCNPISGHATLYWYQQILGQGPKLLIQFQNNGVVDDSQLPKDRFSAERLKGVDSTLKIQPAKLEDSAVYLCASSGDRDRSGANVLTFGAGSRLTVL.

The genes are TRBV18 and TRBJ2-1, with no clear D. The CDR3 has 14 residues. V lost 8 bases and J lost 3, with 14 bases in between. Germline-derived CDR1 and CDR2 are KGHSH and LQKENI. The CDR3 DNA sequence: TGTGCCAGCGAAGGGTGGGCTAACTACAATGAGCAGTTCTTC. It translates to CASEGWANYNEQFF.

The chain carries TRBV5-1 and TRBJ2-7; D is possibly TRBD2 (6 bases). CDR3 length: 14 residues. The germline V gene has CDR1 SGHRS and CDR2 YFSETQ. Trimming shortened V by 4 bases and J by 0 bases, and 11 bases separated the two germline ends. The chain's CDR3 is CASSTEGSSYEQYF. CDR3 sequence (DNA): TGCGCCAGCAGCACGGAGGGGAGCTCCTACGAGCAGTACTTC.

This clonotype was observed a handful of times. This sequence joins TRBV5-1 and TRBJ2-1; TRBD1 matches at 8 bases. Per germline, CDR1 SGHRS and CDR2 YFSETQ. V was clipped by 4 bases and J by 4 bases; unmatched bases: 4. The CDR3 sequence is 14 residues long. The CDR3 DNA reads TGCGCCAGCAGCCGGACAGGGAATTACAATGAGCAGTTCTTC. Protein: CASSRTGNYNEQFF.

Details on this clonotype: It may be a read error: a sequence one base away is much more abundant. The chain employs TRBV9 and TRBJ2-5, with a possible D match to TRBD2 (6 bases). Trimming took 4 bases from V and 1 from J, leaving 23 bases between them. The CDR3 has 18 amino acids. Germline loops: CDR1 SGDLS, CDR2 YYNGEE. As DNA, the CDR3 is TGTGCCAGCAGCCTCAAACACGCTAGCGTGGGGTTCCAAGAGACCCAGTACTTC. Its translation: CASSLKHASVGFQETQYF.

The V and J genes are TRBV18 and TRBJ1-2; tentative D call: TRBD1 (5 bases). Between the trimmed V and J ends, which lost 3 bases and 4 bases, there was a span of 15 bases. This CDR3 spans 15 amino acids. Germline V gene data show CDR1 as KGHSH and CDR2 as LQKENI. This CDR3 is CASSPRRDESYGYTF. CDR3 bases: TGTGCCAGCTCACCTCGGAGGGACGAGAGCTATGGCTACACCTTC.